The subject of this entry is one T cell receptor beta chain. Time point reported: pretreatment peripheral blood. Metastatic or locally advanced urothelial carcinoma was present in the patients. Each patient gave between 1 and 8 samples of peripheral blood mononuclear cells, which were collected pretreatment and during treatment. Clones were sequenced by immunoSEQ multiplex PCR, and TCRdb holds only the in-frame ones, with some missing. Here the sample spans under 70,000 clones, around four fifths being singletons. V lost 4 bases to trimming and J lost 1 base, with 17 bases between them. CDR3 length: 16 residues. The germline V gene has CDR1 SGHNT and CDR2 YYREEE (reference sequence). This specimen belongs to a study of PD-L1 blockade in urothelial cancer. Study in general: Analysis of blood occurred 3 weeks (second dose) and 6 weeks after treatment start. Blood samples had a median of approximately 150,000 T cells, approximately 83,000 unique TCRs, and clonality 0.08 to 0.085.

This specimen consisted of PBMCs, obtained around atezolizumab (anti-PD-L1) treatment. The origin of this receptor is a man between 70 and 80 years old with urothelial cancer. J is TRBJ1-1 and V is TRBV5-4; a possible D gene is TRBD1 (5 bases). The CDR3 sequence: CASSQAFGHQNTEAFF. CDR3 nucleotide sequence: TGTGCCAGCAGCCAAGCTTTTGGACACCAGAACACTGAAGCTTTCTTT. The variable domain in full, completed from reference TRBV5-4 and TRBJ1-1, reads ETGVTQSPTHLIKTRGQQVTLRCSSQSGHNTVSWYQQALGQGPQFIFQYYREEENGRGNFPPRFSGLQFPNYSSELNVNALELDDSALYLCASSQAFGHQNTEAFFGQGTRLTVV.